A selection of T cell receptor beta chains follows, all from one sample in a study of technical replicates of blood from a handful of donors. The repertoire was sequenced with immunoSEQ multiplex PCR; TCRdb's copy has only in-frame clones and lacks some. The sample holds 95,000 or so clones, roughly 95% seen once. Sequenced material: T cells isolated from PBMCs. Receptor source: a human donor in good health. Both conserved end residues are part of each CDR3. D genes are given only for firm matches. Clone sizes are given selectively: once, few, many, or a class where the clone is expanded.

TRBD1 | NA | TRBJ1-5 | TRBV6-5 | TGTGCCAGCAGTTTTGGGACAGAACGCAATCAGCCCCAGCATTTT | CASSFGTERNQPQHF
TRBD2 | once | TRBJ2-1 | TRBV15 | TGTGCCACCAGCAGCGGGACTAGCGGGAGGGCCTTTGATGAGCAGTTCTTC | CATSSGTSGRAFDEQFF
NA | NA | TRBJ1-5 | TRBV28 | TGTGCCAGCACCTTTGGGGGGGCAGTGAGACAGCCCCAGCATTTT | CASTFGGAVRQPQHF
TRBD1 | NA | TRBJ2-7 | TRBV13 | TGTGCCAGCAGCCAAGATCCCACAGGGGCAAAGTACTTC | CASSQDPTGAKYF
NA | NA | TRBJ1-5 | TRBV7-9 | TGTGCCAGCAGCTTAGCGGGGGGAGGAAACAATCAGCCCCAGCATTTT | CASSLAGGGNNQPQHF
TRBD2 | NA | TRBJ2-1 | TRBV4-2 | TGTGCCAGCAGCGAGGGACTAGCGGGAGATGATGAGCAGTTCTTC | CASSEGLAGDDEQFF
NA | NA | TRBJ1-5 | TRBV6-1 | TGTGCCAGCAGTGAACAAGGGGATCAGCCCCAGCATTTT | CASSEQGDQPQHF
TRBD1 | NA | TRBJ1-2 | TRBV9 | TGTGCCAGCAGCACCGGACAGGGAAACTATGGCTACACCTTC | CASSTGQGNYGYTF
TRBD1 | NA | TRBJ2-1 | TRBV27 | TGTGCCAGCAGTAGATACGGGACAGGGGCCCGCAATGAGCAGTTCTTC | CASSRYGTGARNEQFF
NA | NA | TRBJ2-1 | TRBV19 | TGTGCCAGTAGTATGTTATACAATGAGCAGTTCTTC | CASSMLYNEQFF
TRBD1 | NA | TRBJ2-1 | TRBV19 | TGTGCCAGTTCCGGGACAGGGGGGTACAATGAGCAGTTCTTC | CASSGTGGYNEQFF
NA | NA | TRBJ1-5 | TRBV10-2 | TGCGCCAGCAGGACGGGGTTTAGCAATCAGCCCCAGCATTTT | CASRTGFSNQPQHF
NA | once | TRBJ2-5 | TRBV6-5 | TGTGCCAGCAGTTACTCTCTAGAAGAGACCCAGTACTTC | CASSYSLEETQYF
NA | NA | TRBJ1-5 | TRBV19 | TGTGCCAGTAGTAACAGGGAAAGAAGCAATCAGCCCCAGCATTTT | CASSNRERSNQPQHF
NA | NA | TRBJ2-1 | TRBV5-1 | TGCGCCAGCAGCCCGGACGGGAGCTCCTACAATGAGCAGTTCTTC | CASSPDGSSYNEQFF
TRBD1 | NA | TRBJ1-1 | TRBV25-1 | TGTGCCAGCAGTGAAACAGGGGGGGGTACTGAAGCTTTCTTT | CASSETGGGTEAFF
TRBD1 | NA | TRBJ1-2 | TRBV7-3 | TGTGCCAGCAGCCCGGGGTGGGGACAGGATAACTATGGCTACACCTTC | CASSPGWGQDNYGYTF
NA | few | TRBJ1-5 | TRBV5-5 | TGTGCCAGCAGCCAACAGGGTTGGAGCAATCAGCCCCAGCATTTT | CASSQQGWSNQPQHF
NA | once | TRBJ2-3 | TRBV11-3 | TGTGCCAGCAGCTCCACCTACAGTTACACAGATACGCAGTATTTT | CASSSTYSYTDTQYF
TRBD1 | NA | TRBJ2-1 | TRBV11-1 | TGTGCCAGCAGCCCAGACAGGGGCCATGAGCAGTTCTTC | CASSPDRGHEQFF
TRBD2 | NA | TRBJ2-1 | TRBV29-1 | TGCAGCGTTGAAGACCCGCTAGCGGGAGAGGAGTCCTACAATGAGCAGTTCTTC | CSVEDPLAGEESYNEQFF
NA | NA | TRBJ2-2 | TRBV9 | TGTGCCAGCAGCCTACCCCCCTCGGGGAGTCGAACCGGGGAGCTGTTTTTT | CASSLPPSGSRTGELFF
NA | NA | TRBJ2-1 | TRBV10-3 | TGTGCCATCAGTGACTTCGAGCGGGCCTACAATGAGCAGTTCTTC | CAISDFERAYNEQFF
NA | NA | TRBJ2-1 | TRBV6-5 | NA | CASSFGTGNSYGRFF
NA | NA | TRBJ2-5 | TRBV27 | TGTGCCAGCAGTTTATCTCATGGACTGCCACAAGAGACCCAGTACTTC | CASSLSHGLPQETQYF
TRBD2 | NA | TRBJ2-7 | TRBV4-3 | TGCGCCAGCAGCGATTTAGCGGGAATAAACGAGCAGTACTTC | CASSDLAGINEQYF
NA | NA | TRBJ2-1 | TRBV28 | TGTGCCAGCAGCCTGCGCGGGGACCACAATGAGCAGTTCTTC | CASSLRGDHNEQFF
NA | NA | TRBJ2-7 | TRBV4-1 | TGCGCCAGCAGCCAAGAATGGGGGCTTTCCTACGAGCAGTACTTC | CASSQEWGLSYEQYF
NA | NA | TRBJ1-2 | TRBV2 | TGTGCCAGCAGTGAATTAGTCGGAGAGTCGTCTAACTATGGCTACACCTTC | CASSELVGESSNYGYTF
NA | NA | TRBJ2-7 | TRBV30 | TGTGCCTGCCCCCTGGAGGGTTCTTCCTACGAGCAGTACTTC | CACPLEGSSYEQYF
TRBD2 | NA | TRBJ2-7 | TRBV19 | TGTGCCAGTAGTCGCTCCGGGACTAAATCCGAGCAGTACTTC | CASSRSGTKSEQYF
TRBD1 | NA | TRBJ2-1 | TRBV7-3 | TGTGCCAGCAGCCAAACCGGGACAGGGGTAAACGGTGAGCAGTTCTTC | CASSQTGTGVNGEQFF
NA | NA | TRBJ1-1 | TRBV19 | TGTGCCAGTAGTATAGGCGCCGGGATTCACACTGAAGCTTTCTTT | CASSIGAGIHTEAFF
TRBD2 | NA | TRBJ2-5 | TRBV12-5 | TGTGCTAGTGGTTTGGTACAGGGAGGTCTAGCGGGAGCTCGGGCACGGGAGACCCAGTACTTC | CASGLVQGGLAGARARETQYF
NA | NA | TRBJ2-2 | TRBV18 | TGTGCCAGCTGGTCGGGAGAAACCGGGGAGCTGTTTTTT | CASWSGETGELFF
NA | NA | TRBJ2-3 | TRBV13 | TGTGCCAGCAGCTTACTAGATACGCAGTATTTT | CASSLLDTQYF
NA | few | TRBJ1-1 | TRBV29-1 | TGCAGCGTTGAGACGGGTGGGAACACTGAAGCTTTCTTT | CSVETGGNTEAFF
NA | NA | TRBJ1-4 | TRBV28 | TGTGCCAGCAGTACCGATCCGACACAGGGAGAAAAACTGTTTTTT | CASSTDPTQGEKLFF
NA | NA | TRBJ2-5 | TRBV30 | TGTGCCTGCTTAAGACAGGCTCAAGAGACCCAGTACTTC | CACLRQAQETQYF
NA | NA | TRBJ1-2 | TRBV28 | TGTGCCAGCAGTTTTCGGAAGTCTAGAATCTATGGCTACACCTTC | CASSFRKSRIYGYTF
NA | NA | TRBJ2-7 | TRBV2 | TGTGCCAGCAGTCTCCGGGACTTTGGGTCCTACGAGCAGTACTTC | CASSLRDFGSYEQYF